These 18 T cell receptor beta chains came from one sample sequenced in a study of blood T cells in healthy people across ages. With a J-beta primer mix and a sample-barcoded 5' primer, a second PCR ran roughly 6 to 11 cycles. One entry per CDR3 protein results from TCRdb running MiXCR on the 5' RACE reads. The data contain a few hundred thousand distinct CDR3 sequences, around a quarter of them seen just once; the ten biggest clones take up 3% to 4.5%. The same data also contributed to another study, on T cells of mothers and their children.

Sequencing was done on a sample of blood. These TCRs come from a boy younger than 10 in good health.

Only a few counts were recorded for this clonotype. The gene calls are TRBV6-6 and TRBJ1-5; D ambiguous. The CDR3 has 13 amino acids. V was shortened by 2 bases and J by 5 bases, with 7 bases between the two germline ends. CDR1 is MNHNY and CDR2 is SVGAGI in the germline V gene (reference sequence). CDR3 DNA sequence: TGTGCCAGCAGTTACCTCGGCGATCAGCCCCAGCATTTT. Residues: CASSYLGDQPQHF.

This clonotype was recorded a few times. The chain uses TRBV6-6 and TRBJ2-5; unclear D gene. V dropped 0 bases and J dropped 11 bases, with 16 bases sitting between them. The CDR3 totals 14 residues. Germline V gene data show CDR1 as MNHNY and CDR2 as SVGAGI (reference sequence). CDR3 DNA sequence: TGTGCCAGCAGTTACTCGACCCAAGTGAAATCGCAGTACTTC. Its translation: CASSYSTQVKSQYF.

The genes are TRBV5-1 and TRBJ1-1, with D tentatively TRBD1 (6 bases). Germline CDR1 reads SGHRS; CDR2 reads YFSETQ. The CDR3 length is 11 residues. The ends were cut back, 7 bases at V and 6 bases at J, with 10 bases in the middle. The CDR3 DNA is TGCGCCAGCGCAGGGGAAGCTGAAGCTTTCTTT. This gives the protein CASAGEAEAFF.

The rearrangement links TRBV20-1 to TRBJ2-3; the D gene could be TRBD1 or TRBD2 (5 bases each). Per germline, CDR1 DFQATT and CDR2 SNEGSKA (reference sequence). This CDR3 has 13 residues. V was pared by 3 bases and J by 6 bases, with 13 bases between. The CDR3 loop is CSASGGWGDTQYF. The DNA for the CDR3 is TGCAGTGCTAGTGGCGGCTGGGGGGATACGCAGTATTTT.

This clonotype was seen a handful of times. The chain employs TRBV20-1 and TRBJ1-1; 8 bases are a match to TRBD1. Germline loops: CDR1 DFQATT, CDR2 SNEGSKA (reference sequence). The CDR3 totals 13 residues. V gave up 5 bases and J gave up 6 bases; unmatched junction bases: 8. This CDR3 reads CSALPGQEAEAFF. CDR3 sequence (DNA): TGCAGTGCTCTTCCGGGACAGGAGGCTGAAGCTTTCTTT.

This clonotype was seen just once. At one end, the junction sequence differs from germline, possibly due to a read error. The chain uses TRBV7-9 and TRBJ2-5; D not resolved. CDR1 SEHNR and CDR2 FQNEAQ come from the germline V gene (reference sequence). The length of the CDR3 is 13 residues. CDR3 protein: CASAPSSSYEQCF. The CDR3 DNA is TGTGCCAGCGCGCCTTCCTCATCCTACGAGCAGTGCTTC. Filled out from reference TRBV7-9 and TRBJ2-5, the complete variable domain reads DTGVSQNPRHKITKRGQNVTFRCDPISEHNRLYWYRQTLGQGPEFLTYFQNEAQLEKSRLLSDRFSAERPKGSFSTLEIQRTEQGDSAMYLCASAPSSSYEQCFGPGTRLLVL.

The chain joins TRBV20-1 to TRBJ1-2, with D hard to call. V lost 3 bases, J lost 5 bases, and 10 bases lay in between. The CDR3 is 12 residues long. CDR1 is DFQATT, CDR2 SNEGSKA, per germline (reference sequence). This CDR3 is CSASGQKYGYTF. The CDR3 DNA sequence: TGCAGTGCTAGCGGCCAGAAATATGGCTACACCTTC.

J is TRBJ2-3 and V is TRBV28; D not certain. This CDR3 has 14 amino acids. CDR1 MDHEN and CDR2 SYDVKM come from the germline V gene. Trimming stripped 4 bases from V and 2 bases from J, with 10 bases between. The CDR3 nucleotides are TGTGCCAGCAGTTCTACCCCACTCACAGATACGCAGTATTTT. This translates into CASSSTPLTDTQYF.

The rearrangement links TRBV9 to TRBJ2-1, with D perhaps given as TRBD1 or TRBD2 (5 bases each). The CDR3 is 16 amino acids. The germline V and J ends were trimmed by 5 bases and 7 bases, with 22 bases remaining between them. Germline V gene sequence: CDR1 SGDLS, CDR2 YYNGEE. CDR3 bases: TGTGCCAGCAGTGGAGGTGCAGGGTCGGGCCGTAATGAGCAGTTCTTC. Translated, it gives CASSGGAGSGRNEQFF. Variable domain in full (rest from reference TRBV9 and TRBJ2-1): DSGVTQTPKHLITATGQRVTLRCSPRSGDLSVYWYQQSLDQGLQFLIQYYNGEERAKGNILERFSAQQFPDLHSELNLSSLELGDSALYFCASSGGAGSGRNEQFFGPGTRLTVL.

This clonotype has just a few counts. The rearrangement joins TRBV7-2 to TRBJ1-2, with D perhaps matching TRBD1 (6 bases). Germline assignment: CDR1 SGHTA and CDR2 FQGNSA. The CDR3 totals 14 residues. Trimming removed 4 bases from V and 4 bases from J, with 13 bases in between. CDR3 residues: CASSSEGDAYGYTF. The DNA of the CDR3 is TGTGCCAGCAGCTCCGAGGGGGATGCCTATGGCTACACCTTC.

V gene TRBV20-1 combines with J gene TRBJ2-1; 8 nucleotides match TRBD2. Germline CDR1 reads DFQATT; CDR2 reads SNEGSKA (reference sequence). V was pared by 6 bases and J by 7 bases, with 17 bases of the junction left unmatched. The CDR3 contains 16 residues. This CDR3 is CSATPITGGPRNEQFF. The CDR3 nucleotides are TGCAGTGCCACTCCAATCACGGGAGGGCCGCGGAATGAGCAGTTCTTC.

V and J are TRBV7-2 and TRBJ2-7, with a tentative D call TRBD2 (6 bases). Germline CDR1 is SGHTA and CDR2 is FQGNSA. The CDR3 sequence is 16 residues long. V lost 3 bases to trimming and J lost 4 bases, with 19 bases between them. The CDR3 coding sequence is TGTGCCAGCAGCTTCGGGGGTCTAAACGGGGGATACGAGCAGTACTTC. This sequence encodes CASSFGGLNGGYEQYF.

The V call is TRBV6-2 or TRBV6-3, the J call TRBJ1-1; TRBD1 agrees at 7 bases. The CDR3 covers 14 residues. Germline CDR1 reads MNHEY; CDR2 reads SVGEGT. J lost 0 bases, V lost 8 bases, and 6 bases had no gene match. The CDR3 nucleotides are TGTGCCAGCGGACCGACAGGGCTGAACACTGAAGCTTTCTTT. Its protein product is CASGPTGLNTEAFF.

A remark on this clonotype: Its ends do not fully match the called genes, so a read error is possible. The chain has TRBV5-1 and TRBJ2-7, with 7 bases identical to TRBD1. CDR1 is SGHRS, CDR2 YFSETQ, per germline. There are 15 residues in the CDR3. The CDR3 DNA is TGCACCAGCAGCACCGGGACAGTGGGATCCTACGAGCAGTACTTC. This translates into CTSSTGTVGSYEQYF.

The chain employs TRBV9 and TRBJ1-2; TRBD1 is a possible D gene (6 bases). The germline gives CDR1 SGDLS, CDR2 YYNGEE. This CDR3 has 15 amino acids. V lost 5 bases and J 3 bases, leaving 17 bases between the germline ends. The CDR3 DNA is TGTGCCAGCAGAAACACACTACAGGGATACTATGGCTACACCTTC. Amino acids: CASRNTLQGYYGYTF.

This rearrangement joins TRBV20-1 to TRBJ2-1, with TRBD2 matching over 7 bases. V was pared by 3 bases and J by 2 bases, with 4 bases of the junction left unmatched. Germline-derived CDR1 and CDR2 are DFQATT and SNEGSKA (reference sequence). The CDR3 consists of 14 residues. For the CDR3, the DNA is TGCAGTGCTAGTGGGCGGGAGCCCTACAATGAGCAGTTCTTC. This gives the protein CSASGREPYNEQFF.

CDR3: CASSLAGGLGTEAFF. DNA for the CDR3: TGCGCCAGCAGCTTGGCCGGGGGGTTGGGCACTGAAGCTTTCTTT. The gene calls are TRBV5-1 and TRBJ1-1; D is perhaps TRBD1 (5 bases). Germline V gene sequence: CDR1 SGHRS, CDR2 YFSETQ. V shed 0 bases and J shed 4 bases, with 13 bases lying between them. This CDR3 is built from 15 residues.

This chain uses TRBV5-1 with TRBJ2-5; tentative D call: TRBD1 (5 bases). The CDR3 is 17 residues long. Germline CDR1 and CDR2: SGHRS and YFSETQ. The V gene lost 2 bases and the J gene lost 0 bases, with 17 bases spanning the gap. The DNA for the CDR3 is TGCGCCAGCAGCTTAGGGTGGGGCAGGATCCACCAAGAGACCCAGTACTTC. It specifies CASSLGWGRIHQETQYF.